The subject of this entry is one T cell receptor beta chain. Its antigen is unidentified. Germline V gives CDR1 KGHSH, CDR2 LQKENI. The ends were cut back, 0 bases at V and 2 bases at J, with 4 bases in the middle. The CDR3 spans 13 residues. This record belongs to a study of T cell responses to AZD1222 COVID-19 vaccine. The study, taken as a whole, reports: Clonal diversity was possibly underestimated, and white British individuals and females predominated among donors. Targets within unmutated variant regions were reportedly found for nearly half of spike-specific TCRs. CD4 TCRs associated with vaccination spanned spike, dominating at 160-218 and 743-854.

The table came from immunoSEQ multiplex PCR; TCRdb's copy has only in-frame clones and leaves some out. The table lists approximately 300,000 clones, around 93% of them singletons, with 0.55% in the top ten. The sequence derives from an adult who received the AZD1222 COVID-19 vaccine. The chain recombines TRBV18 with TRBJ1-2, with D uncertain. The specimen was peripheral blood, collected 28 days after the second AZD1222 dose. CDR3 amino acids: CASSPPVNYGYTF. As DNA, the CDR3 is TGTGCCAGCTCACCACCCGTGAACTATGGCTACACCTTC.